These 9 T cell receptor beta chains originate from one sample sequenced in a study of T cell changes during pregnancy in multiple sclerosis. Sequenced by immunoSEQ multiplex PCR; TCRdb stores in-frame clones only, minus some. The sample has 50,000 to 60,000 clones, around nine tenths seen once. The sequences come from CD4+ T cells from peripheral blood mononuclear cells, collected in the second trimester of pregnancy. The source of these receptors is a female donor with multiple sclerosis, enrolled in a pregnancy study.

This clone was recorded once. The genes are TRBV2 and TRBJ1-6; D perhaps matches TRBD1 (5 bases). The CDR3 is 13 residues long. The germline gives CDR1 SNHLY, CDR2 FYNNEI. The V end lost 4 bases, the J end lost 6 bases, and 7 bases lay between the germline ends. CDR3 in amino acids: CASSGQSNSPLHF. For the CDR3, the DNA is TGTGCCAGCAGTGGACAGAGTAATTCACCCCTCCACTTT.

The chain carries TRBV4-1 and TRBJ2-6; no clear D gene. This CDR3 spans 13 amino acids. V was cut by 3 bases and J by 2 bases, with 2 bases left in between. Germline V gene data show CDR1 as MGHRA and CDR2 as YSYEKL. The CDR3, as DNA: TGCGCCAGCAGCCACACTGGGGCCAACGTCCTGACTTTC. This sequence encodes CASSHTGANVLTF.

This clone was seen only a few times. This chain joins TRBV5-8 and TRBJ1-1; 9 positions match TRBD1. The length of the CDR3 is 16 residues. Germline lookup yields CDR1 SGHTS and CDR2 YDEGEE. The trim removed 2 bases at V and 6 bases at J, leaving 11 bases unmatched. The CDR3 DNA follows: TGTGCCAGCAGCTTTCGGGGGACAGGGAGGGTCCCTGAAGCTTTCTTT. Translation gives CASSFRGTGRVPEAFF.

The chain uses TRBV6-6 and TRBJ1-1; TRBD1 matches 7 bases. The trim removed 0 bases at V and 4 bases at J, leaving 5 bases unmatched. The germline V gene encodes CDR1 MNHNY and CDR2 SVGAGI (reference sequence). This CDR3 contains 15 residues. CDR3 DNA sequence: TGTGCCAGCAGTTACTCCCTGACAGGGACCACTGAAGCTTTCTTT. Protein: CASSYSLTGTTEAFF.

Worth noting for this clone: The junction does not match germline at one end; this may be a read error. The V gene is TRBV7-7, the J gene TRBJ1-5, with D uncertain. From germline, CDR1 is SSHAT and CDR2 FNYEAQ (reference sequence). CDR3 size: 13 residues. The CDR3 here is CASSLGRNQPQHF. DNA of the CDR3: TGTGCTAGCAGCTTGGGCCGGAATCAGCCCCAGCATTTT. Supplemented by reference TRBV7-7 and TRBJ1-5, the full variable domain reads GAGVSQSPRYKVTKRGQDVTLRCDPISSHATLYWYQQALGQGPEFLTYFNYEAQPDKSGLPSDRFSAERPEGSISTLTIQRTEQRDSAMYRCASSLGRNQPQHFGDGTRLSIL.

The chain combines TRBV11-2 with TRBJ2-1; 9 nucleotides line up with TRBD1. Germline values: CDR1 SGHAT, CDR2 FQNNGV. V was clipped by 5 bases and J by 5 bases; unmatched bases: 4. This CDR3 is built from 14 residues. The CDR3 DNA follows: TGTGCCAGCAGCAGGAGGGACAGGGACAATGAGCAGTTCTTC. It yields the protein CASSRRDRDNEQFF.

The chain combines TRBV11-2 with TRBJ2-7; D possibly corresponds to TRBD1 (5 bases). The germline V gene encodes CDR1 SGHAT and CDR2 FQNNGV. V shed 5 bases and J shed 4 bases, with 18 bases lying between them. CDR3 size: 15 residues. CDR3 protein: CASSITGLGLYEQYF. The CDR3 DNA sequence: TGTGCCAGCAGCATTACAGGTTTGGGTCTGTACGAGCAGTACTTC. The variable domain in full, completed from reference TRBV11-2 and TRBJ2-7, reads EAGVAQSPRYKIIEKRQSVAFWCNPISGHATLYWYQQILGQGPKLLIQFQNNGVVDDSQLPKDRFSAERLKGVDSTLKIQPAKLEDSAVYLCASSITGLGLYEQYFGPGTRLTVT.

The chain has TRBV5-1 and TRBJ1-4, with D perhaps TRBD1 (5 bases). The germline CDR1 and CDR2 sequences are SGHRS and YFSETQ. Trimming shortened V by 3 bases and J by 8 bases, and 20 bases separated the two germline ends. This CDR3 spans 16 amino acids. The chain's CDR3 is CASSWGDGGRGEKLFF. The DNA for the CDR3 is TGCGCCAGCAGCTGGGGGGACGGGGGAAGAGGCGAAAAACTGTTTTTT.

This clone was picked up one time. V usage is TRBV11-2 and J usage is TRBJ2-5, with TRBD2 matching over 10 bases. Germline CDR1 is SGHAT and CDR2 is FQNNGV. Losses at the gene ends were 3 bases for V and 3 bases for J; bases not matched to a gene: 7. This CDR3 spans 16 amino acids. As DNA, the CDR3 is TGTGCCAGCAGCTTCCGGACTAGCGGCTGGAAAGAGACCCAGTACTTC. This codes for CASSFRTSGWKETQYF.